This TCR beta chain was recovered during a study of T-cell memory formation after mild COVID-19 (dated by TCRdb to the early 2020s). In the study overall: Most TCR sequence clusters were specific to one of the two donors. In two donors, T-cell clones that expanded and contracted after mild COVID-19 were followed by sequencing TCRalpha and TCRbeta repertoires longitudinally. The cohort was made up of two young adult volunteers, one female and one male, who were previously healthy. Study-wide conclusions, independent of this receptor: Contracting CD4+ clones were located mainly in the CM and EM memory subsets, whereas CD8+ clones were found to be enriched in EMRA. The study covered only a couple of mild cases, and larger cohorts including severe cases with pre-infection samples were considered necessary. Some responding clones were detected in pre-infection memory, suggesting pre-existing cross-reactive memory T cells joined the SARS-CoV-2 response. Whether the second-wave clones peaking on day 37 were SARS-CoV-2 specific was not confirmed. Clones that contracted from day 15 to 85 showed balanced CD4/CD8 phenotypes, whereas a second wave of clones that expanded from day 15 to 37 leaned towards CD4+.

Of note for this clonotype: Its cognate antigen has yet to be identified. Per-nucleotide qualities are absent, and no much larger clonotype sits a single base away.

Ficoll-Paque density gradient centrifugation was the method used to isolate PBMCs. TCRdb shows the sequencer as Illumina NovaSeq 6000. TCRalpha and TCRbeta cDNA libraries were built by 5'RACE with constant-segment primers, adding sample barcodes and unique molecular identifiers. Trizol reagent was used to extract RNA from every sample. The libraries were amplified in two PCR steps, and the second step added a second sample barcode and Illumina TruSeq adapters. The libraries were sequenced on an Illumina NovaSeq using 2 x 150 bp paired-end reads. The published analysis was carried out like this. Reads were demultiplexed and collapsed into UMI-guided consensus sequences with migec v1.2.7. With mixcr v2.1.11, UMI consensuses were aligned to TRA and TRB V and J templates and assembled into clonotypes. A clonotype was counted as expanded or contracted only when both edgeR and NoisET called the clonotype significant, with the noise models trained on biological replicates. For edgeR calls, the thresholds were a false discovery rate-adjusted p below 0.01 and a log2 fold-change of 1. As an exploratory analysis of dynamics, PCA with hierarchical clustering was applied to max-normalized trajectories of the 1000 most abundant clonotypes. The CD4 or CD8 phenotype of responding clones was assigned using the separately sequenced CD4+ and CD8+ repertoires. Through fastp at Q25 and MiXCR, TCRdb rebuilt clones from the public reads, retaining in-frame beta chains. Rows matching on CDR3 protein sequence are summarized as one entry with the most common DNA and genes. The V and J calls and clone size are TCRdb's, not the authors'. This sample holds hundreds of thousands of distinct CDR3 sequences; 16% were observed only once. The ten largest clones represent 22% of the sample.

Deletion took 3 bases off V and 4 bases off J, with a span of 9 bases between the germline ends. The germline V gene specifies SGHVS as CDR1 and FNYEAQ as CDR2. Including cysteine and phenylalanine, the CDR3 has 13 amino acids. The only DNA kept is the CDR3, 39 bases in frame from the first base. The sequenced sample consisted of PBMCs or a T cell subset sorted from them (not recorded which). This sequence was found in a man in his late teens or twenties who had mild COVID-19 (a few samples of this study predate the infection). The sample titles of this study are shuffled in the database, so cell type and time point are left out; the donor was told from shared clones. The chain is encoded by TRBV7-6 joined to TRBJ1-1; a tentative D match to TRBD1 spans 6 bases. The CDR3 has the sequence CASSFSGATEAFF. The sequenced DNA: TGTGCCAGCAGCTTTTCAGGGGCCACTGAAGCTTTCTTT.